Below, 4 T cell receptor beta chains from the same sample are listed, as sequenced in a study of blood T cell repertoires in COVID-19. The protocol was immunoSEQ multiplex PCR, while the TCRdb copy is restricted to in-frame clones and leaves out a portion. The sample lists roughly 52,000 clones, over 75% occurring once. Sequenced material: peripheral blood. The receptor set was obtained from a man at least 80 years old with COVID-19, enrolled during active disease.

The V and J genes are TRBV6-2 or TRBV6-3 and TRBJ2-7; D possibly corresponds to TRBD1 (5 bases). CDR3 length: 13 amino acids. Trimming removed 2 bases from V and 3 bases from J, with 8 bases in between. Germline assignment: CDR1 MNHEY and CDR2 SVGEGT. In nucleotides, the CDR3 is TGTGCCAGCAGTTACACAGGCGGCTACGAGCAGTACGTC. As protein: CASSYTGGYEQYV.

The gene calls are TRBV6-4 and TRBJ2-3, with TRBD1 matching over 8 bases. V lost 0 bases to trimming and J lost 3 bases; unmatched junction nucleotides: 5. CDR1 and CDR2 from the germline V gene are MRHNA and SNTAGT. The CDR3 sequence is 16 residues long. CDR3: CASSDSPGGGTDTQYF. CDR3 DNA: TGTGCCAGCAGTGACTCACCAGGGGGCGGAACAGATACGCAGTATTTT.

The rearrangement joins TRBV19 to TRBJ2-5, with D perhaps matching TRBD1 (6 bases). Trimming stripped 10 bases from V and 7 bases from J, with 31 bases between. CDR1 is LNHDA and CDR2 is SQIVND in the germline V gene (reference sequence). CDR3 size: 17 residues. The CDR3 coding sequence is TGTGCCACCCATAAACGAGTCTGGGGGCCAAAGAGTCGGACCCAGTACTTC. It encodes CATHKRVWGPKSRTQYF.

This sequence joins TRBV7-2 and TRBJ1-5, with 9 bases matching TRBD1. The V segment lost 3 bases and the J segment 2 bases; nucleotides outside the gene matches: 11. Germline CDR1 is SGHTA and CDR2 is FQGNSA. This CDR3 spans 18 amino acids. The CDR3 sequence: CASSLAGTGLFGNQPQHF. CDR3 DNA: TGTGCCAGCAGCTTGGCCGGGACAGGGCTGTTTGGCAATCAGCCCCAGCATTTT.